The rows below give T cell receptor beta chains drawn from one sample of a study of blood T cell repertoires in COVID-19. Profiled with immunoSEQ multiplex PCR; TCRdb holds only in-frame clones, not every one. Found here are roughly 100,000 clones, about 75% of them singletons; the top ten hold roughly a fifth. Sequenced input: peripheral blood. The receptors were gathered from a woman in her 70s with acute or convalescent COVID-19. CDR3s include the opening cysteine and the closing phenylalanine or tryptophan. A D gene is named only where the DNA matches it firmly. Clone size appears in some rows only: once, few, many, or a class for an expanded clone.

v_gene	d_gene	j_gene	len	abundance	CDR3aa	CDR3nt
TRBV3-1/TRBV3-2	TRBD1	TRBJ2-7	13	NA	CASSHRTGNEQYF	TGTGCCAGCAGCCACCGGACAGGGAACGAGCAGTACTTC
TRBV30	NA	TRBJ1-1	13	NA	CAWSPGGPSEAFF	TGTGCCTGGAGTCCAGGCGGGCCATCCGAAGCTTTCTTT
TRBV29-1	NA	TRBJ1-1	13	few	CSVNRGKNTEAFF	TGCAGCGTTAACCGGGGAAAGAACACTGAAGCTTTCTTT
TRBV2	NA	TRBJ2-7	14	NA	CASSQDRSVLEQYF	TGTGCCAGCAGTCAAGACAGGTCCGTCCTAGAGCAGTACTTC
TRBV19	NA	TRBJ2-6	15	NA	CASSVQGSGANVLTF	TGTGCCAGTAGTGTACAGGGCTCTGGGGCCAACGTCCTGACTTTC
TRBV30	NA	TRBJ1-2	13	NA	CAWSAQGWDGYTF	TGTGCCTGGAGTGCACAGGGTTGGGATGGCTACACCTTC
TRBV20-1	TRBD1	TRBJ1-1	10	once	CSADRGNAFF	TGCAGTGCCGACAGGGGTAACGCTTTCTTT
TRBV27	TRBD2	TRBJ2-1	17	NA	CASSLSILRGDYNEQFF	TGTGCCAGCAGTTTATCGATATTGCGGGGGGACTACAATGAGCAGTTCTTC
TRBV2	TRBD1	TRBJ1-6	13	NA	CASGTETVSPLHF	TGTGCCAGCGGGACAGAAACGGTATCACCCCTCCACTTT
TRBV12-3/TRBV12-4	NA	TRBJ1-4	13	NA	CASSPRQTEKLFF	TGTGCCAGCAGTCCCCGACAGACCGAAAAACTGTTTTTT
TRBV5-4	TRBD1	TRBJ2-7	13	NA	CASSLIRGHEQYF	TGTGCCAGCAGCTTGATCAGGGGGCACGAGCAGTACTTC
TRBV11-2	NA	TRBJ2-7	14	NA	CASSLTAQTYEQYF	TGTGCCAGCAGCTTGACAGCCCAAACCTACGAGCAGTACTTC
TRBV9	TRBD1	TRBJ2-1	16	NA	CASSVGGQGGRNEQFF	TGTGCCAGCAGCGTAGGCGGACAGGGGGGGAGGAATGAGCAGTTCTTC
TRBV4-1	TRBD1	TRBJ1-2	16	NA	CASSQPLGTGDYGYTF	TGCGCCAGCAGCCAACCCTTAGGGACAGGCGACTATGGCTACACCTTC
TRBV6-2/TRBV6-3	NA	TRBJ1-5	17	NA	CASSYTGRGFANQPQHF	TGTGCCAGCAGTTACACAGGGAGAGGGTTCGCCAATCAGCCCCAGCATTTT
TRBV7-6	NA	TRBJ1-1	11	few	CASSSGAEAFF	TGTGCCAGCAGCTCAGGGGCTGAAGCTTTCTTT
TRBV24-1	TRBD1	TRBJ2-2	15	NA	CATSASTGAGGELFF	TGTGCCACCAGTGCCTCGACAGGGGCCGGCGGGGAGCTGTTTTTT
TRBV10-3	NA	TRBJ2-7	12	NA	CAISEQGYEQYF	TGTGCCATCAGTGAACAGGGTTACGAGCAGTACTTC
TRBV12-5	TRBD1	TRBJ1-4	14	NA	CASGKGQANEKLFF	TGTGCTAGTGGTAAGGGACAGGCAAATGAAAAACTGTTTTTT
TRBV18	NA	TRBJ1-1	14	once	CASSPQDSDTEAFF	TGTGCCAGCTCGCCCCAAGATAGTGACACTGAAGCTTTCTTT
TRBV5-1	NA	TRBJ2-3	15	once	CASSLSQGPWDTQYF	TGCGCCAGCAGCTTGTCCCAGGGGCCTTGGGATACGCAGTATTTT
TRBV5-4	NA	TRBJ1-3	16	NA	CASSRTGQNSGNTIYF	TGTGCCAGCAGCCGGACGGGACAAAACTCTGGAAACACCATATATTTT
TRBV6-6	TRBD1	TRBJ2-7	15	NA	CASRRDQGQAYEQYF	TGTGCCAGCAGGCGAGACCAGGGACAGGCCTACGAGCAGTACTTC
TRBV4-1	NA	TRBJ2-5	13	once	CASSQAYQETQYF	TGCGCCAGCAGCCAAGCCTACCAAGAGACCCAGTACTTC
TRBV15	TRBD1	TRBJ2-5	14	NA	CATSRGGTGGTQYF	TGTGCCACCAGCAGAGGGGGGACAGGAGGGACCCAGTACTTC
TRBV12-3/TRBV12-4	NA	TRBJ2-1	13	NA	CASSSDSYNEQFF	TGTGCCAGCAGTTCAGATTCCTACAATGAGCAGTTCTTC
TRBV5-5	TRBD1	TRBJ2-2	15	once	CASSLTGVNTGELFF	TGTGCCAGCAGCTTGACAGGGGTGAACACCGGGGAGCTGTTTTTT
TRBV5-1	TRBD1	TRBJ2-2	16	NA	CASSSLTGGGTGELFF	TGCGCCAGCAGCTCGCTGACAGGGGGAGGAACCGGGGAGCTGTTTTTT
TRBV6-5	NA	TRBJ1-6	10	few	CAAGHSPLHF	TGTGCCGCTGGGCATTCACCCCTCCACTTT
TRBV6-5	NA	TRBJ2-7	13	NA	CATSGTNPYEQYF	TGTGCCACCTCCGGGACAAACCCCTACGAGCAGTACTTC
TRBV6-5	NA	TRBJ2-7	13	NA	CASTPTGLNEQYF	TGTGCCAGCACCCCCACAGGGCTAAACGAGCAGTACTTC
TRBV27	NA	TRBJ1-2	12	once	CASSARGYGYTF	TGTGCCAGCAGTGCCAGGGGCTATGGCTACACCTTC
TRBV24-1	TRBD1	TRBJ2-7	14	NA	CATKNGTGDYEQYF	TGTGCCACTAAAAACGGGACAGGGGACTACGAGCAGTACTTC
TRBV19	NA	TRBJ1-3	14	few	CASGAGVAGNTIYF	TGTGCCAGTGGGGCAGGGGTGGCTGGAAACACCATATATTTT
TRBV27	TRBD1	TRBJ1-2	15	few	CASSPGTGGGRGYTF	TGTGCCAGCAGTCCGGGAACAGGGGGGGGGCGGGGCTACACCTTC
TRBV10-1	NA	TRBJ1-1	14	NA	CASSESRSVTEAFF	TGCGCCAGCAGTGAGTCGAGGTCTGTCACTGAAGCTTTCTTT
TRBV28	TRBD1	TRBJ2-7	15	NA	CASSPSGTGAYEQYF	TGTGCCAGCAGCCCCTCCGGGACAGGGGCCTACGAGCAGTACTTC
TRBV28	TRBD1	TRBJ2-5	15	NA	CATKTYPGQQETQYF	TGTGCCACCAAAACCTACCCGGGACAGCAAGAGACCCAGTACTTC
TRBV7-8	TRBD1	TRBJ1-3	17	NA	CASSAKTGTAYGNTIYF	TGTGCCAGCAGCGCAAAAACCGGGACAGCGTATGGAAACACCATATATTTT
TRBV7-8	NA	TRBJ2-7	12	NA	CASSFQGDEQYF	TGTGCCAGCAGCTTTCAGGGTGACGAGCAGTACTTC
TRBV13	NA	TRBJ2-5	15	NA	CASSPRRQVGETQYF	TGTGCCAGCAGTCCTCGGAGGCAGGTGGGAGAGACCCAGTACTTC